This TCR beta chain was identified during a study of T cell responses to AZD1222 COVID-19 vaccine. Whole-study context: Doses given second, at about 4 or about 12 weeks, were pooled. Study-wide results and limits: Targeting of unmutated variant regions was reportedly seen in nearly half of spike-specific TCRs. Regions 160-218 and 743-854 held dominance among vaccine-associated CD4 TCRs, which spanned spike. In a largely white British group with more females than males, clonal diversity was possibly underestimated.

The germline V and J ends were trimmed by 1 base and 6 bases, with 19 bases remaining between them. The germline CDR1 and CDR2 sequences are KGHSH and LQKENI. The CDR3 covers 17 residues. Worth noting for this clone: Its antigen is unidentified.

Sequencing was performed with immunoSEQ multiplex PCR; in TCRdb, only in-frame clones are kept and a portion is missing. The sample lists approximately 150,000 clones, 85% to 95% seen once, with roughly 1.3% in the top ten. This clonotype was sampled from an adult in good health. The chain joins TRBV18 to TRBJ1-3; D ambiguous. Sequencing used peripheral blood, obtained on day 0 of AZD1222 vaccination. CDR3 region: CASSPLGTAAGANTIYF. DNA for the CDR3: TGTGCCAGCTCACCACTGGGTACCGCGGCGGGTGCAAACACCATATATTTT.